These 23 T cell receptor beta chains were sequenced from one sample in a study of molecular identifiers for immune sequencing clone quantification (dated by TCRdb to the late 2010s). Library creation used PCR. Sequencer: Illumina HiSeq 4000. TCRdb reworked the public reads: Q25 trimming with fastp, MiXCR clone assembly, productive beta chains retained. Entries that share a CDR3 protein sequence are merged under the most common genes and DNA. This sample lists around 470,000 distinct CDR3 sequences; over 20% were detected once. The ten largest clones represent about 0.78% of the sample. Material for sequencing was naive CD8+ T cells from blood, with Jurkat cell RNA spiked in. Read against the paper, the sample's cell subset or site label means: FACS-sorted CD8+CD4-CCR7+CD45RA+ naive T cells. Receptor source: a human donor in good health. Some libraries in this study had Jurkat cell RNA spiked in.

The V gene is TRBV6-1, the J gene TRBJ2-3; 7 bases match TRBD2. Germline V lookup: CDR1 MNHNS, CDR2 SASEGT. Germline trimming cut 3 bases from V and 3 bases from J; bases unmatched to any gene: 12. The CDR3 contains 17 residues. CDR3 sequence: CASSETTGGWITDTQYF. The CDR3 DNA follows: TGTGCCAGCAGTGAGACCACCGGGGGGTGGATAACAGATACGCAGTATTTT.

This clonotype was recorded a few times. V usage is TRBV4-2 and J usage is TRBJ1-1, with 8 bases lining up with TRBD1. The CDR3 has 16 amino acids. J lost 2 bases, V lost 4 bases, and 9 bases had no gene match. Germline V CDR1 and CDR2: LGHNA, YNFKEQ. The CDR3 DNA is TGTGCCAGCAGCCCTTATGGCGACAGGGGAAACACTGAAGCTTTCTTT. Amino acid sequence: CASSPYGDRGNTEAFF.

Ten or more counts support this clonotype. This rearrangement joins TRBV29-1 to TRBJ2-7; D is possibly TRBD2 (5 bases). V lost 4 bases and J lost 0, with 13 bases in between. Germline V gene data show CDR1 as SQVTM and CDR2 as ANQGSEA. The CDR3 spans 14 residues. Here the CDR3 reads CSVAMAGSSYEQYF. The DNA for the CDR3 is TGCAGCGTTGCAATGGCTGGGAGCTCCTACGAGCAGTACTTC.

This chain connects TRBV11-2 to TRBJ2-1; TRBD2 matches at 7 bases. Germline values: CDR1 SGHAT, CDR2 FQNNGV. V shed 4 bases, J shed 12 bases, and the junction held 12 bases outside the gene matches. The CDR3 loop spans 14 amino acids. The CDR3 nucleotides are TGTGCCAGCAGCTCCCCAGCGGGGCCCTTAGGGCAGTTCTTC. Amino acid sequence: CASSSPAGPLGQFF.

The J gene is TRBJ2-7, the V gene TRBV20-1; the match to TRBD2 covers 10 bases. V dropped 5 bases and J dropped 5; count of bases not matched to a gene: 9. The CDR3 runs to 14 residues. Germline loops: CDR1 DFQATT, CDR2 SNEGSKA (reference sequence). CDR3 amino acids: CSAVPSGGPDEQYF. The DNA of the CDR3 is TGCAGTGCTGTACCTAGCGGGGGCCCGGACGAGCAGTACTTC.

On this clonotype: Given a much more abundant clone one base away, this may be a read error. J is TRBJ1-2 and V is TRBV27, with D tentatively TRBD1 (6 bases). This CDR3 has 14 amino acids. Trimming left V 1 base short and J 7 bases short, with 13 bases between. Germline assignment: CDR1 MNHEY and CDR2 SMNVEV (reference sequence). The CDR3 DNA reads as TGTGCCAGCAGTTTATTGGGGGGCTACTGTGGCTACACCTTC. It codes for CASSLLGGYCGYTF.

This clonotype has a handful of counts. The rearrangement joins TRBV6-1 to TRBJ2-7; D might be TRBD1 (6 bases). The V end lost 1 base, the J end lost 4 bases, and 14 bases lay between the germline ends. The CDR3 contains 15 residues. The germline CDR1 and CDR2 sequences are MNHNS and SASEGT. CDR3 DNA sequence: TGTGCCAGCAGTGAAGTAGTGGGGGCCTATTACGAGCAGTACTTC. This translates into CASSEVVGAYYEQYF.

This clonotype appeared many times. The rearrangement links TRBV7-6 to TRBJ2-3; D is uncertain. The CDR3 contains 14 residues. CDR1 is SGHVS and CDR2 is FNYEAQ in the germline V gene. Trimming pared 1 base from V and 0 bases from J, leaving 5 bases between. The CDR3 protein is CASSLGVSTDTQYF. The CDR3, as DNA: TGTGCCAGCAGCTTAGGGGTTAGCACAGATACGCAGTATTTT. The entire variable domain, with the rest obtained from reference TRBV7-6 and TRBJ2-3, is as follows: GAGVSQSPRYKVTKRGQDVALRCDPISGHVSLYWYRQALGQGPEFLTYFNYEAQQDKSGLPNDRFSAERPEGSISTLTIQRTEQRDSAMYRCASSLGVSTDTQYFGPGTRLTVL.

Comments on this clonotype: Just one base apart from a much larger clone, this may be a read error. This chain joins TRBV5-1 and TRBJ1-1; D ambiguous. Deletions cut 3 bases from V and 1 base from J, with 7 bases between. CDR3 length equals 13 residues. Germline CDR1 is SGHRS and CDR2 is YFSETQ. The CDR3 DNA follows: TGCGCCAGCAGCTATGATACGAACACTGAAGCTTTCTTT. Translating gives CASSYDTNTEAFF.

This clonotype showed up just a few times. The gene calls are TRBV6-2 or TRBV6-3 and TRBJ2-3; possible D gene TRBD2, 5 bases. The CDR3 contains 14 residues. The V gene's germline CDR1 is MNHEY and CDR2 SVGEGT. V was shortened by 1 base and J by 2 bases, with 7 bases between the two germline ends. Here the CDR3 reads CASSYWTATDTQYF. CDR3 DNA: TGTGCCAGCAGTTACTGGACTGCCACAGATACGCAGTATTTT.

CDR3 loop: CASSETGLGNTIYF. Written as DNA, the CDR3 is TGTGCCAGCAGTGAAACGGGACTCGGAAACACCATATATTTT. The chain has TRBV6-1 and TRBJ1-3; maybe TRBD1 (5 bases). The V gene's germline CDR1 is MNHNS and CDR2 SASEGT. V gave up 2 bases and J gave up 4 bases, with 9 bases separating them. The CDR3 totals 14 residues.

This clonotype has a count of ten or more. This sequence joins TRBV12-5 and TRBJ1-4, with D perhaps TRBD1 (5 bases). This CDR3 region has 14 residues. Germline V gives CDR1 LGHNT, CDR2 FRNRAP. Between the trimmed V and J ends, which lost 6 bases and 8 bases, there was a span of 16 bases. CDR3 amino acids: CASGPQAGEEKLFF. CDR3 coding DNA: TGTGCTAGTGGCCCACAGGCGGGGGAAGAAAAACTGTTTTTT.

This chain links TRBV9 with TRBJ2-5; 9 bases are shared with TRBD1. In germline, CDR1 is SGDLS, CDR2 YYNGEE. The CDR3 sequence is 14 residues long. With V trimmed by 4 bases and J by 2 bases, 3 bases remained unmatched. CDR3 amino acids: CASSTGGQQETQYF. CDR3 nucleotides: TGTGCCAGCAGCACAGGGGGCCAACAAGAGACCCAGTACTTC.

The chain joins TRBV20-1 to TRBJ2-1; 11 bases are a match to TRBD2. Trimming at V came to 0 bases and at J to 0 bases, leaving 7 bases not matched to a gene. The CDR3 is made up of 18 amino acids. The germline gives CDR1 DFQATT, CDR2 SNEGSKA (reference sequence). The CDR3 nucleotides are TGCAGTGCTAGAGATCATAGACTAGCGGGGAGCTCCTACAATGAGCAGTTCTTC. Translated: CSARDHRLAGSSYNEQFF.

The rearrangement links TRBV7-6 to TRBJ2-7, with D uncertain. Germline CDR1 and CDR2: SGHVS and FNYEAQ. The CDR3 runs 13 residues. The ends were cut back, 0 bases at V and 3 bases at J, with 6 bases in the middle. The CDR3 sequence: CASSLALNYEQYF. CDR3 DNA sequence: TGTGCCAGCAGCTTAGCCCTAAACTACGAGCAGTACTTC.

This chain uses TRBV20-1 with TRBJ1-6; D unclear. V shed 2 bases and J shed 0 bases, with 11 bases lying between them. The CDR3 spans 16 residues. Germline values: CDR1 DFQATT, CDR2 SNEGSKA (reference sequence). The CDR3 coding sequence is TGCAGTGCTAGAACTTTTAGAAGCTCCTATAATTCACCCCTCCACTTT. Its protein product is CSARTFRSSYNSPLHF.

With regard to this clonotype: Since a much larger clone is just one base distant, this may be a read error. The J gene is TRBJ2-3, the V gene TRBV12-3 or TRBV12-4, with 11 bases fitting TRBD2. The CDR3 length is 15 residues. The DNA for the CDR3 is TGTGTCAGCAGCTTTAGCGGGGGGGCCGAAGATACGCAGTATTTT. It yields the protein CVSSFSGGAEDTQYF.

The sample holds a few counts of this clonotype. The V gene is TRBV7-7, the J gene TRBJ2-5; 8 bases fit TRBD1. The germline V gene encodes CDR1 SSHAT and CDR2 FNYEAQ (reference sequence). The CDR3 is 18 residues long. V trimming: 0 bases; J trimming: 2 bases; junction bases outside the gene matches: 11. The CDR3 DNA is TGTGCCAGCAGCTTAGCCCCCTGGACAGGGTTGAAACAAGAGACCCAGTACTTC. Protein sequence: CASSLAPWTGLKQETQYF. Drawing the rest from reference TRBV7-7 and TRBJ2-5, the complete variable domain is GAGVSQSPRYKVTKRGQDVTLRCDPISSHATLYWYQQALGQGPEFLTYFNYEAQPDKSGLPSDRFSAERPEGSISTLTIQRTEQRDSAMYRCASSLAPWTGLKQETQYFGPGTRLLVL.

This clonotype was observed many times. The chain is built from TRBV9 and TRBJ2-3; no clear D. Germline V gene sequence: CDR1 SGDLS, CDR2 YYNGEE. The CDR3 is made up of 11 amino acids. V lost 4 bases to trimming and J lost 7 bases, with 7 bases between them. The CDR3 is CASSPRNTQYF. The CDR3 DNA reads TGTGCCAGCAGCCCCCGGAATACGCAGTATTTT.

This sequence joins TRBV13 and TRBJ2-1; 9 nucleotides match TRBD1. Germline lookup yields CDR1 PRHDT and CDR2 FYEKMQ (reference sequence). The length of the CDR3 is 15 residues. Trimming took 6 bases from V and 7 from J; bases not matched to a gene: 10. The DNA for the CDR3 is TGTGCCAGCAGTCCCAACCGGGACAGGGTAAATGAGCAGTTCTTC. Amino acid sequence: CASSPNRDRVNEQFF.

Regarding this clonotype: In this CDR3 the conserved last residue, phenylalanine or tryptophan, is missing, so a read error is likely. The chain has TRBV7-9 and TRBJ2-5; D is tentatively TRBD1 or TRBD2 (5 bases each). This CDR3 comprises 14 residues. V was cut by 2 bases and J by 5 bases, with 12 bases left in between. The germline V gene encodes CDR1 SEHNR and CDR2 FQNEAQ (reference sequence). The CDR3 bases are TGTGCCAGCAGCTTATCGGGGCGATGGGAGACCCAGTACGTC. This translates into CASSLSGRWETQYV.

This clonotype was counted many times. The genes are TRBV9 and TRBJ2-7; D call uncertain. Trimming pared 4 bases from V and 4 bases from J, leaving 12 bases between. Germline CDR1 SGDLS, CDR2 YYNGEE. This CDR3 comprises 13 residues. Here the CDR3 reads CASSPPATYEQYF. CDR3 bases: TGTGCCAGCAGCCCCCCCGCGACGTACGAGCAGTACTTC. Variable domain in full (rest from reference TRBV9 and TRBJ2-7): DSGVTQTPKHLITATGQRVTLRCSPRSGDLSVYWYQQSLDQGLQFLIQYYNGEERAKGNILERFSAQQFPDLHSELNLSSLELGDSALYFCASSPPATYEQYFGPGTRLTVT.

The J gene is TRBJ2-1, the V gene TRBV15, with TRBD1 identical over 11 bases. CDR3 size: 16 residues. Looked up from germline, CDR1 is LNHNV and CDR2 is YYDKDF (reference sequence). With V trimmed by 6 bases and J by 3 bases, 7 bases remained unmatched. The CDR3 loop is CATSRTGGPYYNEQFF. The CDR3 DNA reads TGTGCCACCAGTAGGACAGGGGGCCCCTACTACAATGAGCAGTTCTTC. The entire variable domain, with the rest obtained from reference TRBV15 and TRBJ2-1, is as follows: DAMVIQNPRYQVTQFGKPVTLSCSQTLNHNVMYWYQQKSSQAPKLLFHYYDKDFNNEADTPDNFQSRRPNTSFCFLDIRSPGLGDTAMYLCATSRTGGPYYNEQFFGPGTRLTVL.